This entry features one T cell receptor (beta chain) sequence. This entry is derived from a study of T cell changes during pregnancy in multiple sclerosis. Assay used: immunoSEQ multiplex PCR; TCRdb lists only in-frame clones, some missing. The sample has about 36,000 clones, approximately 90% seen once. Trimming removed 3 bases at V and 0 bases at J, with 15 bases between. This CDR3 has 17 amino acids. Germline assignment: CDR1 KGHSH and CDR2 LQKENI. The receptor's source is a female donor with multiple sclerosis, enrolled in a pregnancy study. Sequencing used CD4+ T cells from peripheral blood mononuclear cells, obtained after pregnancy. This chain connects TRBV18 to TRBJ1-3; D is undetermined. CDR3: CASSPRVGRDSGNTIYF. The CDR3 nucleotides are TGTGCCAGCTCACCCAGAGTGGGCAGAGACTCTGGAAACACCATATATTTT.